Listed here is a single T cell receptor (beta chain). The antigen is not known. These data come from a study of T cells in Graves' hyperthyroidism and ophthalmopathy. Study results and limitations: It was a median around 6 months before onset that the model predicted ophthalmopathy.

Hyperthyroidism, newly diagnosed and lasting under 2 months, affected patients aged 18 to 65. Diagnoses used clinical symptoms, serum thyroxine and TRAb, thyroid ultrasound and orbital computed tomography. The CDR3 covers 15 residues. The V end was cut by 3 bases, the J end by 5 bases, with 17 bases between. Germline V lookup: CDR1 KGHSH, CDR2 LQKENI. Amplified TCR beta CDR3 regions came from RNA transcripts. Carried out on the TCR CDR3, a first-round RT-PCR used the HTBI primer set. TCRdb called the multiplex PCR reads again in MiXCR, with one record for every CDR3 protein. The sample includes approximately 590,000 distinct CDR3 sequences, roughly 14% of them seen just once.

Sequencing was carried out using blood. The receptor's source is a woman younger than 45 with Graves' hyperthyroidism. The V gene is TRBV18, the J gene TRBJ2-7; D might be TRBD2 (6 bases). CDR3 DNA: TGTGCCAGCTCACCCAGTAGCGGAGGTAGGGACGAGCAGTACTTC. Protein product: CASSPSSGGRDEQYF.